A selection of T cell receptor beta chains follows, all from one sample in a study of blood T cell repertoires in COVID-19. TCRdb keeps only in-frame clones here, not all; method: immunoSEQ multiplex PCR. Among 300,000 to 400,000 clones, roughly 90% were seen once, and the ten largest hold over 4%. Material: PBMCs or T cells enriched from blood (not recorded which). The receptors originated from a man aged 55 to 70 who had recovered from COVID-19. Each CDR3 is given with its conserved first and last residue. A D gene is named only where the DNA matches it firmly. The listing skips clone size in some rows; elsewhere it reads once, few, many or a size class.

J gene: TRBJ2-1
D gene: .
V gene: TRBV6-2/TRBV6-3
clone size: .
CDR3 DNA: TGTGCCAGCAGCGCACCTCAGGGGTTGTCGTCTGAGCAGTTCTTC
CDR3 protein: CASSAPQGLSSEQFF

J gene: TRBJ1-2
D gene: .
V gene: TRBV28
clone size: .
CDR3 DNA: TGTGCCAGCAGCATTTCTGATCGGGACTATGGCTACACCTTC
CDR3 protein: CASSISDRDYGYTF

J gene: TRBJ2-7
D gene: TRBD2
V gene: TRBV30
clone size: once
CDR3 DNA: TGTGCCTGGACCCCGGGGCTAGCGGGACCTATGTTGGGGTACGAGCAGTACTTC
CDR3 protein: CAWTPGLAGPMLGYEQYF

J gene: TRBJ2-7
D gene: .
V gene: TRBV10-1
clone size: .
CDR3 DNA: TGCGCCAGCAGTAGAGGAAGCTTCAGGGCCGACGAGCAGTACTTC
CDR3 protein: CASSRGSFRADEQYF

J gene: TRBJ2-5
D gene: TRBD1
V gene: TRBV24-1
clone size: .
CDR3 DNA: TGTGCCACCAGTGATAGGACAGGGGGCGTAGAGACCCAGTACTTC
CDR3 protein: CATSDRTGGVETQYF

J gene: TRBJ2-1
D gene: .
V gene: TRBV24-1
clone size: .
CDR3 DNA: TGTGCCACCAGTGACCCTAAAGACAGAAGCTCCTACAATGAGCAGTTCTTC
CDR3 protein: CATSDPKDRSSYNEQFF

J gene: TRBJ1-3
D gene: .
V gene: TRBV18
clone size: .
CDR3 DNA: TGTGCCAGCTCACCCGGACTCTCCAGCTCTGGAAACACCATATATTTT
CDR3 protein: CASSPGLSSSGNTIYF

J gene: TRBJ1-5
D gene: .
V gene: TRBV5-6
clone size: .
CDR3 DNA: TGTGCCAGCAGCTGGCGAGGGATTAGCAATCAGCCCCAGCATTTT
CDR3 protein: CASSWRGISNQPQHF

J gene: TRBJ1-5
D gene: TRBD1
V gene: TRBV10-2
clone size: few
CDR3 DNA: TGCGCCAGCAGTTGGACAGGGGAGGATCAGCCCCAGCATTTT
CDR3 protein: CASSWTGEDQPQHF

J gene: TRBJ1-5
D gene: .
V gene: TRBV9
clone size: .
CDR3 DNA: TGTGCCAGCGGGGGGGTTGGTGCGCCCCAGCATTTT
CDR3 protein: CASGGVGAPQHF

J gene: TRBJ1-6
D gene: .
V gene: TRBV6-1
clone size: .
CDR3 DNA: TGTGCCAGCAGTCCCCCGACGGGAAATTCACCCCTCCACTTT
CDR3 protein: CASSPPTGNSPLHF

J gene: TRBJ2-1
D gene: TRBD2
V gene: TRBV2
clone size: .
CDR3 DNA: TGTGCCAGTAGACTAGCGGGGAGTGAGCAGTTCTTC
CDR3 protein: CASRLAGSEQFF

J gene: TRBJ2-1
D gene: .
V gene: TRBV2
clone size: .
CDR3 DNA: TGTGCCAGCAGTGTCACGACAGGATACTACAATGAGCAGTTCTTC
CDR3 protein: CASSVTTGYYNEQFF

J gene: TRBJ2-2
D gene: TRBD2
V gene: TRBV7-2
clone size: .
CDR3 DNA: TGTGCCAGCAGCCCTGCTAGCGGGAGGGCTGGGACCGGGGAGCTGTTTTTT
CDR3 protein: CASSPASGRAGTGELFF

J gene: TRBJ2-7
D gene: .
V gene: TRBV24-1
clone size: .
CDR3 DNA: TGTGCGACACAGGGAAACTCCTACGAGCAGTACTTC
CDR3 protein: CATQGNSYEQYF

J gene: TRBJ2-5
D gene: .
V gene: TRBV7-7
clone size: .
CDR3 DNA: TGTGCTAGCAGCCTAATAGGACAGTTTGAGACCCAGTACTTC
CDR3 protein: CASSLIGQFETQYF

J gene: TRBJ1-4
D gene: .
V gene: TRBV6-5
clone size: .
CDR3 DNA: TGTGCCAGCAGCGACCTCAGGCCCTCTGAAAAACTGTTTTTT
CDR3 protein: CASSDLRPSEKLFF

J gene: TRBJ1-2
D gene: TRBD1
V gene: TRBV2
clone size: .
CDR3 DNA: TGTGCCAGCAGTCTCGACAGGGGCCCTTATGGCTACACCTTC
CDR3 protein: CASSLDRGPYGYTF

J gene: TRBJ2-7
D gene: TRBD1
V gene: TRBV3-1/TRBV3-2
clone size: .
CDR3 DNA: TGTGCCAGCAGCCAAGATCCTCCCAGGGGGTCCTTCTACGAGCAGTACTTC
CDR3 protein: CASSQDPPRGSFYEQYF

J gene: TRBJ2-7
D gene: TRBD2
V gene: TRBV10-1
clone size: .
CDR3 DNA: TGCGCCAGCAGTGAAAAAAGGCGTACTAGCGGGAGAGCTGGGGAGCAGTACTTC
CDR3 protein: CASSEKRRTSGRAGEQYF

J gene: TRBJ2-1
D gene: TRBD2
V gene: TRBV19
clone size: .
CDR3 DNA: TGTGCCAGTGGGTTCGCTAGCGGGCGCCCCAGCTCCTACAATGAGCAGTTCTTC
CDR3 protein: CASGFASGRPSSYNEQFF

J gene: TRBJ1-6
D gene: .
V gene: TRBV18
clone size: .
CDR3 DNA: TGTGCCAGCTCACCGGAAATGGTTAGCGGAGATAATTCACCCCTCCACTTT
CDR3 protein: CASSPEMVSGDNSPLHF

J gene: TRBJ2-1
D gene: .
V gene: TRBV28
clone size: .
CDR3 DNA: TGTGCCAGCAGCCGCTTGAGCTCCTACAATGAGCAGTTCTTC
CDR3 protein: CASSRLSSYNEQFF

J gene: TRBJ2-6
D gene: .
V gene: TRBV29-1
clone size: .
CDR3 DNA: TGCAGCGTTGGCTGGGAGCCTGGGGCCAACGTCCTGACTTTC
CDR3 protein: CSVGWEPGANVLTF

J gene: TRBJ2-7
D gene: .
V gene: TRBV10-2
clone size: once
CDR3 DNA: TGCGCCAGCAGTGATGTCTCGGGCTACGAGCAGTACTTC
CDR3 protein: CASSDVSGYEQYF

J gene: TRBJ2-1
D gene: .
V gene: TRBV13
clone size: .
CDR3 DNA: TGTGCCAGCAGCTTAAGGAGGGGCTCCTACAATGAGCAGTTCTTC
CDR3 protein: CASSLRRGSYNEQFF

J gene: TRBJ1-2
D gene: TRBD1
V gene: TRBV28
clone size: .
CDR3 DNA: TGTGCCAGTACCTCGGGGGGGACAGGGGGCAACTATGGCTACACCTTC
CDR3 protein: CASTSGGTGGNYGYTF

J gene: TRBJ1-6
D gene: TRBD1
V gene: TRBV27
clone size: .
CDR3 DNA: TGTGCCAGCAGTATCTACCCGGACAGGTTTAGGGATAATTCACCCCTCCACTTT
CDR3 protein: CASSIYPDRFRDNSPLHF

J gene: TRBJ2-2
D gene: TRBD2
V gene: TRBV27
clone size: .
CDR3 DNA: TGTGCCAGCAGTTTTTCAGCCGGGACTACCTTCACCGGGGAGCTGTTTTTT
CDR3 protein: CASSFSAGTTFTGELFF

J gene: TRBJ2-2
D gene: TRBD2
V gene: TRBV4-2
clone size: .
CDR3 DNA: TGTGCCAGCAGCCGTTCCGGGACTAGCGGAACCGGGGAGCTGTTTTTT
CDR3 protein: CASSRSGTSGTGELFF

J gene: TRBJ1-4
D gene: .
V gene: TRBV9
clone size: .
CDR3 DNA: TGTGCCAGCAGCGTTACAGGGAGTAATGAAAAACTGTTTTTT
CDR3 protein: CASSVTGSNEKLFF

J gene: TRBJ2-3
D gene: TRBD2
V gene: TRBV28
clone size: .
CDR3 DNA: TGTGCCAGCAGTTTACGAGGACCCCTGGGAGGGGATACGCAGTATTTT
CDR3 protein: CASSLRGPLGGDTQYF

J gene: TRBJ1-3
D gene: .
V gene: TRBV5-1
clone size: once
CDR3 DNA: TGCGCCAGCAGCTCGGGACAACCGGGAAACACCATATATTTT
CDR3 protein: CASSSGQPGNTIYF

J gene: TRBJ1-1
D gene: .
V gene: TRBV28
clone size: few
CDR3 DNA: TGTGCCAGCACCGGACGTACGGCGGGCACTGAAGCTTTCTTT
CDR3 protein: CASTGRTAGTEAFF

J gene: TRBJ1-2
D gene: TRBD1
V gene: TRBV5-6
clone size: .
CDR3 DNA: TGTGCCAGCAGCTTGGGCGGGACAGTAGGCAGCTACTTC
CDR3 protein: CASSLGGTVGSYF

J gene: TRBJ1-2
D gene: .
V gene: TRBV19
clone size: .
CDR3 DNA: TGTGCCAGTAGTGTGGACAGCATCGACTATGGCTACACCTTC
CDR3 protein: CASSVDSIDYGYTF

J gene: TRBJ2-3
D gene: .
V gene: TRBV19
clone size: .
CDR3 DNA: TGTGCCAGTAGGGTCCCTAACACAGATACGCAGTATTTT
CDR3 protein: CASRVPNTDTQYF